Included here is one T cell receptor (beta chain) sequence, with context. Its specificity is unknown. The junction differs from germline at one of its ends, possibly a read error. People whose metastatic non-small-cell lung cancer was chemo-refractory got focal radiation along with CTLA-4 blockade by ipilimumab. The table came from immunoSEQ multiplex PCR; TCRdb's copy has only in-frame clones and leaves some out. This sample yields tens of thousands of clones, of which around 82% are seen a single time; around 7.1% belongs to the top ten. From germline, CDR1 is SSHAT and CDR2 FNYEAQ (reference sequence). The CDR3 runs to 15 residues. This sample is part of a study of radiotherapy plus CTLA-4 blockade in lung cancer. At the level of the study: An objective response was seen in about a sixth of patients, and disease control in about 31%.

Study observations and caveats: TCR clones from tumors expanded in blood after radiotherapy plus ipilimumab. Early blood T cell clone changes and increased post-radiation serum interferon-beta were reportedly the strongest response predictors.

The chain employs TRBV7-7 and TRBJ2-1; D perhaps matches TRBD2 (5 bases). This sequence was found in a human donor with non-small cell lung cancer who had a complete response to radiotherapy plus ipilimumab. The sample was peripheral blood, taken from a patient treated with radiotherapy plus ipilimumab. The DNA for the CDR3 is TGTGCTAGCAGCCCAGGACTCCCCACGGTAAATGAGCAGTTCTTC. Amino acid sequence: CASSPGLPTVNEQFF.